Each of the 16 T cell receptor beta chains below was sequenced from the same sample in a study of long-term antiretroviral therapy in people with HIV. Samples were assayed with immunoSEQ v3.0 at survey level. Clones were sequenced by immunoSEQ multiplex PCR, and TCRdb holds only the in-frame ones, with some missing. Of under 20,000 clones listed, about 81% are singletons. This sample comprised unsorted PBMCs, obtained about 3.3 years after starting antiretroviral therapy. All receptors come from a woman between 40 and 50 years old with HIV.

The chain joins TRBV5-1 to TRBJ1-1; 8 nucleotides agree with TRBD1. The germline V gene has CDR1 SGHRS and CDR2 YFSETQ. With V trimmed by 0 bases and J by 6 bases, 7 bases remained unmatched. This CDR3 has 15 residues. The CDR3 spells CASSLEAGGGSEAFF. In DNA form, the CDR3 reads TGCGCCAGCAGCTTGGAGGCAGGGGGCGGTTCTGAAGCTTTCTTT.

The rearrangement links TRBV2 to TRBJ1-4; possibly TRBD1 for D (5 bases). Trimming removed 4 bases from V and 11 bases from J, with 17 bases in between. CDR1 and CDR2 (germline): SNHLY, FYNNEI. The CDR3 contains 14 residues. The CDR3 sequence is CASSGDGEQEKLFF. The CDR3, as DNA: TGTGCCAGCAGTGGCGACGGGGAACAGGAGAAACTGTTTTTT.

The chain carries TRBV15 and TRBJ1-4, with a tentative D call TRBD1 (5 bases). Germline-derived CDR1 and CDR2 are LNHNV and YYDKDF (reference sequence). V was cut by 3 bases and J by 7 bases, with 9 bases left in between. The CDR3 contains 13 residues. The CDR3, as DNA: TGTGCCACCAGCAGTGGCAGGGCTGAAAAACTGTTTTTT. The encoded protein is CATSSGRAEKLFF.

This clone was found a few times. The chain carries TRBV2 and TRBJ1-2; 7 nucleotides match TRBD1. The germline V gene has CDR1 SNHLY and CDR2 FYNNEI. The CDR3 runs 11 residues. V lost 3 bases and J lost 10; bases outside the gene matches: 2. The DNA for the CDR3 is TGTGCCAGCAGTGAGGACAGGATCTACACCTTC. Its protein is CASSEDRIYTF.

This chain links TRBV29-1 with TRBJ2-5; TRBD2 aligns across 8 bases. This CDR3 region has 14 residues. V trimming: 6 bases; J trimming: 5 bases; junction bases outside the gene matches: 11. The germline V gene encodes CDR1 SQVTM and CDR2 ANQGSEA. Here the CDR3 reads CSVTTAGGRETQYF. The CDR3 DNA reads TGCAGCGTGACTACCGCGGGGGGCCGGGAGACCCAGTACTTC.

The V and J genes are TRBV7-9 and TRBJ1-2; no clear D. Germline values: CDR1 SEHNR, CDR2 FQNEAQ (reference sequence). Trimming pared 5 bases from V and 2 bases from J, leaving 6 bases between. This CDR3 comprises 12 residues. CDR3 loop: CASSPDNYGYTF. The CDR3 DNA follows: TGTGCCAGCAGCCCGGACAACTATGGCTACACCTTC.

This chain links TRBV25-1 with TRBJ1-4, with TRBD1 matching 8 bases. The CDR3 loop spans 16 amino acids. Germline V gene sequence: CDR1 MGHDK, CDR2 SYGVNS. Trimming removed 3 bases from V and 0 bases from J; junction bases left unmatched: 3. The chain's CDR3 is CASSDQGAATNEKLFF. The CDR3 DNA reads TGTGCCAGCAGTGATCAGGGGGCTGCAACTAATGAAAAACTGTTTTTT.

The chain employs TRBV29-1 and TRBJ2-3; D possibly corresponds to TRBD2 (6 bases). V was cut by 4 bases and J by 5 bases, with 16 bases left in between. In germline, CDR1 is SQVTM, CDR2 ANQGSEA. The CDR3 spans 14 residues. This chain's CDR3 is CSVVLAGLVDTQYF. In nucleotides, the CDR3 is TGCAGCGTTGTTTTGGCGGGGTTGGTAGATACGCAGTATTTT.

Details on this clone: One junction end does not reproduce the germline sequence, and a read error may be involved. This chain links TRBV29-1 with TRBJ2-1; 11 nucleotides agree with TRBD1. From germline, CDR1 is SQVTM and CDR2 ANQGSEA. The CDR3 is 14 amino acids. CDR3 residues: CSVKRTGGYDEQFF. As DNA, the CDR3 is TGCAGCGTTAAAAGGACAGGGGGCTACGATGAGCAGTTCTTC.

The chain has TRBV9 and TRBJ1-3; 7 bases match TRBD1. V shed 4 bases, J shed 0 bases, and the junction held 7 bases outside the gene matches. CDR3 length: 16 residues. Germline V lookup: CDR1 SGDLS, CDR2 YYNGEE. As DNA, the CDR3 is TGTGCCAGCAGCCCGTCGGACAGGTCCTCTGGAAACACCATATATTTT. Translated, it gives CASSPSDRSSGNTIYF.

J is TRBJ1-1 and V is TRBV5-5, with 8 bases lining up with TRBD1. The trim removed 4 bases at V and 2 bases at J, leaving 22 bases unmatched. The V gene's germline CDR1 is SGHKS and CDR2 YYEKEE (reference sequence). The CDR3 loop spans 20 amino acids. The CDR3 protein is CASSPGRGRRQGWLNTEAFF. Here the CDR3 DNA reads TGTGCCAGCAGCCCCGGCAGGGGGCGAAGGCAAGGGTGGTTAAACACTGAAGCTTTCTTT.

This chain uses TRBV27 with TRBJ2-5; D is possibly TRBD1 or TRBD2 (5 bases each). V dropped 6 bases and J dropped 2 bases, with 13 bases sitting between them. Germline V gives CDR1 MNHEY, CDR2 SMNVEV (reference sequence). The CDR3 is made up of 14 amino acids. Written as DNA, the CDR3 is TGTGCCAGCAGCCATGGGACGGTTCAAGAGACCCAGTACTTC. Its protein is CASSHGTVQETQYF.

This clone was counted only a few times. This chain uses TRBV18 with TRBJ1-1, with a possible D match to TRBD1 (5 bases). The germline V and J ends were trimmed by 5 bases and 4 bases, with 20 bases remaining between them. The CDR3 loop spans 16 amino acids. Germline V CDR1 and CDR2: KGHSH, LQKENI. CDR3 DNA: TGTGCCAGCTCAACCGGGAGGGGCCGCGCCGGCACTGAAGCTTTCTTT. This gives the protein CASSTGRGRAGTEAFF.

The CDR3 bases are TGTGCCAGCAGCTTAGGGGACCGAGGCTGGGAAAAACTGTTTTTT. Protein sequence: CASSLGDRGWEKLFF. The chain is built from TRBV7-9 and TRBJ1-4, with TRBD1 as a possible D gene (5 bases). Germline CDR1 reads SEHNR; CDR2 reads FQNEAQ (reference sequence). The V and J ends lost 1 base and 8 bases respectively, with 14 bases between them. This CDR3 spans 15 amino acids. The variable domain in full, with the rest retrieved from reference TRBV7-9 and TRBJ1-4, is DTGVSQNPRHKITKRGQNVTFRCDPISEHNRLYWYRQTLGQGPEFLTYFQNEAQLEKSRLLSDRFSAERPKGSFSTLEIQRTEQGDSAMYLCASSLGDRGWEKLFFGSGTQLSVL.

The J gene is TRBJ1-2, the V gene TRBV9; TRBD1 might be the D (6 bases). V was cut by 0 bases and J by 6 bases, with 12 bases left in between. The germline CDR1 and CDR2 sequences are SGDLS and YYNGEE. The CDR3 is 14 residues long. CDR3 sequence: CASSVEEAGDGYTF. The DNA of the CDR3 is TGTGCCAGCAGCGTAGAGGAGGCAGGGGATGGCTACACCTTC.

J is TRBJ1-2 and V is TRBV6-5; the match to TRBD1 covers 7 bases. J was trimmed by 4 bases and V by 5 bases; bases with no gene match: 4. The V gene's germline CDR1 is MNHEY and CDR2 SVGAGI. The CDR3 is made up of 13 amino acids. The CDR3 region has the DNA TGTGCCAGCAGTACCGACAGGGTCTATGGCTACACCTTC. Translated: CASSTDRVYGYTF.